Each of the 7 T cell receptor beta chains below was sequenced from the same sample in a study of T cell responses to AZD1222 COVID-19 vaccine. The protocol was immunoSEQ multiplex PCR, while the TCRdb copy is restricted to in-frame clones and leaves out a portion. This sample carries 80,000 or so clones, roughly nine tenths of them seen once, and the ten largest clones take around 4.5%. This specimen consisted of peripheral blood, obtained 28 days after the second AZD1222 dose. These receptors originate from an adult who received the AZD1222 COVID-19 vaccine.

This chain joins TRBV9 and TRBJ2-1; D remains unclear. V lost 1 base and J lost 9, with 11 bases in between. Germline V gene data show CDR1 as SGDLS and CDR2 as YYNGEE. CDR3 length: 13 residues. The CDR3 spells CASSVIEHGEQFF. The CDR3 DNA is TGTGCCAGCAGCGTAATCGAGCACGGTGAGCAGTTCTTC.

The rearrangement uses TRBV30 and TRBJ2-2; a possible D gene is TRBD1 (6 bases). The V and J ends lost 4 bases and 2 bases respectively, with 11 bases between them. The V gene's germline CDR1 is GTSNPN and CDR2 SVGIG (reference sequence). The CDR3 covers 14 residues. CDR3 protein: CAWNRDINTGELFF. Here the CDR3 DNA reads TGTGCCTGGAACCGGGACATCAACACCGGGGAGCTGTTTTTT. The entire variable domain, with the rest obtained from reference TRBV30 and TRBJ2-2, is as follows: SQTIHQWPATLVQPVGSPLSLECTVEGTSNPNLYWYRQAAGRGLQLLFYSVGIGQISSEVPQNLSASRPQDRQFILSSKKLLLSDSGFYLCAWNRDINTGELFFGEGSRLTVL.

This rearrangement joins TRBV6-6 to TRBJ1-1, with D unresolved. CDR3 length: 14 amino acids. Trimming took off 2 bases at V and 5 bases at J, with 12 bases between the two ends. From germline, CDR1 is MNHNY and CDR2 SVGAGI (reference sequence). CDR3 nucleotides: TGTGCCAGCAGTTACCCCCTCCTGGGGACTGAAGCTTTCTTT. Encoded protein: CASSYPLLGTEAFF.

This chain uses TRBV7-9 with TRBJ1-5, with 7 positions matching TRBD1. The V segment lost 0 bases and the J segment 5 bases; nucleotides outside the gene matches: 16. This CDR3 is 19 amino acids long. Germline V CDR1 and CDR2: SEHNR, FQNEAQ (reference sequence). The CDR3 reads CASSLAWGPIRGRDQPQHF. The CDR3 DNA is TGTGCCAGCAGCTTAGCGTGGGGGCCCATCAGGGGGAGAGATCAGCCCCAGCATTTT.

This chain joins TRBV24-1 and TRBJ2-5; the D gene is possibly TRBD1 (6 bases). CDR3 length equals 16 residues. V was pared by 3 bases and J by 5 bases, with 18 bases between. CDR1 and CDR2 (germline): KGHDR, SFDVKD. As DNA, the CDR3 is TGTGCCACCAGTGATGGAATCGGACAGTATCAGGAGACCCAGTACTTC. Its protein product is CATSDGIGQYQETQYF.

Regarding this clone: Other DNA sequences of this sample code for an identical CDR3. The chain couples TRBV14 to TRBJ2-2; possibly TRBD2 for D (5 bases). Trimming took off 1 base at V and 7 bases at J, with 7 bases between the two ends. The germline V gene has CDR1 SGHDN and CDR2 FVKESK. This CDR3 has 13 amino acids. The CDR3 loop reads CASSQVRGGELFF. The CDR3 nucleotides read TGTGCCAGCAGCCAAGTACGGGGCGGGGAGCTGTTTTTT.

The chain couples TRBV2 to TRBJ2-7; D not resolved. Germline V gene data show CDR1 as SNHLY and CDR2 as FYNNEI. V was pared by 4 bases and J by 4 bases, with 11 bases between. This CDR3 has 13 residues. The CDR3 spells CASSVSGQYEQYF. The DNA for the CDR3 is TGTGCCAGCAGTGTAAGTGGGCAATACGAGCAGTACTTC.